The 17 T cell receptor beta chains listed next were all sequenced from one sample in a study of spatial heterogeneity in lung cancer. Using its own MiXCR run on the 5' RACE reads, TCRdb lists one record per CDR3 protein. The sample yields 90,000 to 95,000 distinct CDR3 sequences, about an eighth seen once. Time point noted: sample taken at primary tumor resection. The material sequenced was PBMCs, taken at surgery. These receptors were collected from a male donor with early-stage non-small cell lung cancer.

The chain has TRBV24-1 and TRBJ2-2; D unresolved. V shed 9 bases and J shed 0 bases, with 13 bases lying between them. CDR1 KGHDR and CDR2 SFDVKD come from the germline V gene. The CDR3 contains 15 residues. CDR3: CATSSANANTGELFF. CDR3 DNA sequence: TGTGCCACCTCTTCGGCAAACGCGAACACCGGGGAGCTGTTTTTT.

The chain couples TRBV2 to TRBJ2-2, with TRBD1 matching over 8 bases. The CDR3 sequence is 14 residues long. J lost 0 bases, V lost 9 bases, and 3 bases had no gene match. Per germline, CDR1 SNHLY and CDR2 FYNNEI. CDR3: CARATGANTGELFF. CDR3 sequence (DNA): TGTGCCAGGGCGACAGGGGCGAACACCGGGGAGCTGTTTTTT.

This clonotype was seen only a few times. The chain employs TRBV12-3 or TRBV12-4 and TRBJ1-3; the D is unclear. The CDR3 is 13 amino acids. The V gene lost 6 bases and the J gene lost 2 bases, with 8 bases spanning the gap. The CDR3 nucleotides are TGTGCCAGCAGCCGCCACGCTGGAAACACCATATATTTT. This codes for CASSRHAGNTIYF.

This clonotype came up many times. This chain connects TRBV11-2 to TRBJ1-6, with TRBD1 as a possible D gene (6 bases). V lost 5 bases, J lost 8 bases, and 16 bases lay in between. The CDR3 is 15 residues long. CDR1 SGHAT and CDR2 FQNNGV come from the germline V gene. The CDR3 sequence: CASSKGGGAHSPLHF. The CDR3 DNA reads as TGTGCCAGCAGCAAAGGCGGGGGCGCCCATTCACCCCTCCACTTT.

This clonotype was counted between two and nine times. The chain uses TRBV28 and TRBJ1-5, with 9 bases lining up with TRBD1. Germline assignment: CDR1 MDHEN and CDR2 SYDVKM. The V gene end was trimmed by 10 bases and the J gene end by 5 bases; junction bases not matched to a gene: 15. This CDR3 comprises 16 residues. CDR3 protein: CATSRTGVSGYQPQHF. CDR3 coding DNA: TGTGCCACCAGCAGGACAGGGGTGAGTGGCTATCAGCCCCAGCATTTT.

The V gene is TRBV5-1, the J gene TRBJ1-4; a weak D match, TRBD1 (6 bases). The CDR3 length is 14 residues. CDR1 is SGHRS, CDR2 YFSETQ, per germline. The ends were cut back, 0 bases at V and 8 bases at J, with 11 bases in the middle. As DNA, the CDR3 is TGCGCCAGCAGCTTGGTGGCAGGGGAAGAAAAACTGTTTTTT. Translated: CASSLVAGEEKLFF.

This clonotype was detected ten times or more. This rearrangement joins TRBV6-1 to TRBJ1-5; 7 bases are a match to TRBD1. This CDR3 has 14 residues. V lost 6 bases, J lost 3 bases, and 5 bases stayed unmatched. Germline V gives CDR1 MNHNS, CDR2 SASEGT. Here the CDR3 reads CASSGTVHNQPQHF. The CDR3 DNA reads TGTGCCAGCAGCGGGACAGTACACAATCAGCCCCAGCATTTT.

This clonotype was seen only a few times. The chain uses TRBV3-1 and TRBJ2-3; the D is unclear. CDR1 is LGHDT, CDR2 YNNKEL, per germline (reference sequence). This CDR3 spans 17 amino acids. V shed 4 bases and J shed 0 bases, with 17 bases lying between them. In DNA form, the CDR3 reads TGTGCCAGCAGCCCCACCAGGAGCACTCTTAGCACAGATACGCAGTATTTT. Translation: CASSPTRSTLSTDTQYF.

The J gene is TRBJ2-7, the V gene TRBV10-2; TRBD1 matches at 7 bases. Germline V lookup: CDR1 WSHSY, CDR2 SAAADI. The CDR3 consists of 14 residues. J lost 0 bases, V lost 4 bases, and 3 bases had no gene match. CDR3 amino acids: CASSGGTASYEQYF. The CDR3 DNA sequence: TGCGCCAGCAGTGGTGGGACAGCCTCCTACGAGCAGTACTTC.

This clonotype was seen repeatedly, ten times or more. The chain recombines TRBV10-3 with TRBJ2-7; the D is unclear. The CDR3 loop spans 11 amino acids. CDR1 is ENHRY and CDR2 is SYGVKD in the germline V gene. V was cut by 5 bases and J by 0 bases, with 2 bases left in between. The DNA for the CDR3 is TGTGCCATCAGTCCCTCCTACGAGCAGTACTTC. It translates to CAISPSYEQYF.

The V call is TRBV4-1, the J call TRBJ2-5; TRBD1 is a possible D gene (7 bases). V was shortened by 5 bases and J by 3 bases, with 13 bases between the two germline ends. This CDR3 has 14 residues. Germline values: CDR1 MGHRA, CDR2 YSYEKL. CDR3 region: CASSARGVEETQYF. Written as DNA, the CDR3 is TGCGCCAGCAGCGCCAGGGGGGTGGAAGAGACCCAGTACTTC.

The chain combines TRBV7-2 with TRBJ2-1, with 8 bases fitting TRBD1. The CDR3 is 15 amino acids. Per germline, CDR1 SGHTA and CDR2 FQGNSA. J lost 2 bases, V lost 7 bases, and 7 bases had no gene match. The CDR3 region is CASTNRDRTYNEQFF. The DNA of the CDR3 is TGTGCCAGCACTAACCGGGACAGGACCTACAATGAGCAGTTCTTC. The entire variable domain, with the rest obtained from reference TRBV7-2 and TRBJ2-1, is as follows: GAGVSQSPSNKVTEKGKDVELRCDPISGHTALYWYRQSLGQGLEFLIYFQGNSAPDKSGLPSDRFSAERTGGSVSTLTIQRTQQEDSAVYLCASTNRDRTYNEQFFGPGTRLTVL.

This sequence joins TRBV28 and TRBJ2-1; D is undetermined. Per the germline V gene, CDR1 is MDHEN and CDR2 is SYDVKM. CDR3 length: 15 amino acids. V was pared by 1 base and J by 4 bases, with 11 bases between. In DNA form, the CDR3 reads TGTGCCAGCAGTTTATTGGATCCTTCTTACAATGAGCAGTTCTTC. Translation: CASSLLDPSYNEQFF. Looking up the rest from reference TRBV28 and TRBJ2-1 gives the full variable domain: DVKVTQSSRYLVKRTGEKVFLECVQDMDHENMFWYRQDPGLGLRLIYFSYDVKMKEKGDIPEGYSVSREKKERFSLILESASTNQTSMYLCASSLLDPSYNEQFFGPGTRLTVL.

The CDR3 bases are TGTGCCAGCAGGATCTACAGGCGTAGCACAGATACGCAGTATTTT. It yields the protein CASRIYRRSTDTQYF. The chain carries TRBV5-6 and TRBJ2-3; a possible D gene is TRBD1 (5 bases). This CDR3 is 15 amino acids long. V was trimmed by 5 bases and J by 0 bases, leaving 13 bases between them. Germline CDR1 and CDR2: SGHDT and YYEEEE.

This clonotype was counted ten times or more. The CDR3 sequence: CAISAGTRGGNYEQYF. The CDR3 nucleotides read TGTGCCATCAGTGCGGGTACCCGGGGCGGAAACTACGAGCAGTACTTC. The chain uses TRBV10-3 and TRBJ2-7, with D perhaps given as TRBD1 or TRBD2 (5 bases each). Germline V lookup: CDR1 ENHRY, CDR2 SYGVKD. The CDR3 runs to 16 residues. Trimming removed 4 bases from V and 3 bases from J, with 19 bases in between.

This clonotype was seen only a few times. The junction and the germline gene differ at one end; a read error may be behind it. The chain employs TRBV5-1 and TRBJ2-4; D possibly uses TRBD1 or TRBD2 (5 bases each). CDR1 and CDR2 from the germline V gene are SGHRS and YFSETQ. The CDR3 totals 13 residues. DNA of the CDR3: TGCGCCAGTTTCACATTAAACCGGGGCCCCCTGCACTTC. Protein sequence: CASFTLNRGPLHF.

The gene calls are TRBV28 and TRBJ2-3; D possibly matches TRBD1 or TRBD2 (5 bases each). V lost 4 bases to trimming and J lost 3 bases, with 17 bases between them. This CDR3 is built from 16 residues. Germline CDR1 and CDR2: MDHEN and SYDVKM. The CDR3 spells CASSSLGQEGTDTQYF. Written as DNA, the CDR3 is TGTGCCAGCAGTTCATTGGGGCAAGAGGGTACAGATACGCAGTATTTT.